Each of the 23 T cell receptor beta chains below was sequenced from the same sample in a study of T cells after yellow fever vaccination. Using its own MiXCR run on the 5' RACE reads, TCRdb lists one record per CDR3 protein. The data contain hundreds of thousands of distinct CDR3 sequences, over 15% of them singletons. The specimen comprised PBMCs, sampled before the yellow fever booster vaccination. All receptors derive from a man aged 18 to 29 who received the YFV17D yellow fever vaccine.

This sequence joins TRBV11-2 and TRBJ2-7; unclear D gene. V shed 5 bases and J shed 3 bases, with 8 bases lying between them. Germline loops: CDR1 SGHAT, CDR2 FQNNGV. This CDR3 is 12 amino acids long. CDR3 in amino acids: CASSAYYYEQYV. CDR3 DNA: TGTGCCAGCAGCGCCTACTACTACGAGCAGTACGTC.

The CDR3 here is CAIRTSADTQYF. CDR3 sequence (DNA): TGTGCCATAAGGACCAGCGCCGATACGCAGTATTTT. V and J are TRBV15 and TRBJ2-3; D not resolved. Germline assignment: CDR1 LNHNV and CDR2 YYDKDF (reference sequence). V was trimmed by 10 bases and J by 6 bases, leaving 14 bases between them. The CDR3 runs 12 residues. Based on the CDR3 plus reference TRBV15 and TRBJ2-3, the full variable domain is DAMVIQNPRYQVTQFGKPVTLSCSQTLNHNVMYWYQQKSSQAPKLLFHYYDKDFNNEADTPDNFQSRRPNTSFCFLDIRSPGLGDTAMYLCAIRTSADTQYFGPGTRLTVL.

This clonotype occurred a few times. The genes are TRBV4-1 and TRBJ1-1, with D uncertain. The CDR3 loop spans 18 amino acids. The germline CDR1 and CDR2 sequences are MGHRA and YSYEKL. The ends were cut back, 0 bases at V and 4 bases at J, with 21 bases in the middle. The CDR3 sequence is CASSQDGPESLGGTEAFF. DNA for the CDR3: TGCGCCAGCAGCCAAGACGGACCTGAATCCCTAGGCGGCACTGAAGCTTTCTTT.

CDR3 in DNA: TGTGCCAGCAGCGGGACAGGGAACTATAATTCACCCCTCCACTTT. Translation: CASSGTGNYNSPLHF. The gene calls are TRBV11-2 and TRBJ1-6; 9 bases are shared with TRBD1. The CDR3 length is 15 residues. The V segment lost 5 bases and the J segment 3 bases; nucleotides outside the gene matches: 2. Per the germline V gene, CDR1 is SGHAT and CDR2 is FQNNGV. The variable domain in full, with the rest retrieved from reference TRBV11-2 and TRBJ1-6, is EAGVAQSPRYKIIEKRQSVAFWCNPISGHATLYWYQQILGQGPKLLIQFQNNGVVDDSQLPKDRFSAERLKGVDSTLKIQPAKLEDSAVYLCASSGTGNYNSPLHFGNGTRLTVT.

There are a few counts of this clonotype. The chain carries TRBV7-2 and TRBJ2-1; TRBD1 agrees at 12 bases. Germline assignment: CDR1 SGHTA and CDR2 FQGNSA. Trimming cost V 5 bases and J 5 bases; bases outside gene matches: 7. This CDR3 is built from 16 residues. CDR3 bases: TGTGCCAGCAGCCTTCCTGGGACAGGGGGCCACAATGAGCAGTTCTTC. This codes for CASSLPGTGGHNEQFF. Full variable domain (remainder filled in from reference TRBV7-2 and TRBJ2-1): GAGVSQSPSNKVTEKGKDVELRCDPISGHTALYWYRQSLGQGLEFLIYFQGNSAPDKSGLPSDRFSAERTGGSVSTLTIQRTQQEDSAVYLCASSLPGTGGHNEQFFGPGTRLTVL.

The chain joins TRBV18 to TRBJ2-5; D is undetermined. V gave up 1 base and J gave up 2 bases, with 2 bases separating them. The length of the CDR3 is 12 residues. The germline gives CDR1 KGHSH, CDR2 LQKENI. CDR3 residues: CASSPQQETQYF. The CDR3 nucleotides read TGTGCCAGCTCACCACAGCAAGAGACCCAGTACTTC.

The chain recombines TRBV7-6 with TRBJ1-1, with TRBD1 matching 8 bases. Germline loops: CDR1 SGHVS, CDR2 FNYEAQ. V trimming: 4 bases; J trimming: 7 bases; junction bases outside the gene matches: 8. This CDR3 has 14 residues. CDR3 sequence reads: CASSSTGEISEAFF. CDR3 coding DNA: TGTGCCAGCAGCTCGACAGGGGAGATAAGTGAAGCTTTCTTT. Filled out from reference TRBV7-6 and TRBJ1-1, the complete variable domain reads GAGVSQSPRYKVTKRGQDVALRCDPISGHVSLYWYRQALGQGPEFLTYFNYEAQQDKSGLPNDRFSAERPEGSISTLTIQRTEQRDSAMYRCASSSTGEISEAFFGQGTRLTVV.

The chain carries TRBV5-1 and TRBJ1-2; TRBD1 matches 7 bases. Trimming removed 4 bases from V and 5 bases from J; junction bases left unmatched: 5. There are 13 residues in the CDR3. Germline CDR1 is SGHRS and CDR2 is YFSETQ. The CDR3 nucleotides are TGCGCCAGCAGCGAGACAGGGCAGTATGGCTACACCTTC. The encoded protein is CASSETGQYGYTF.

This clonotype was counted a few times. The gene calls are TRBV2 and TRBJ2-7; D is ambiguous. Germline V gene lookup returns CDR1 SNHLY and CDR2 FYNNEI. There are 13 residues in the CDR3. The ends were cut back, 5 bases at V and 3 bases at J, with 11 bases in the middle. The CDR3 nucleotides are TGTGCCAGCAGTATAGGACGTGACTACGAGCAGTACGTC. Translated, it gives CASSIGRDYEQYV.

The sample holds a few counts of this clonotype. The chain uses TRBV12-3 or TRBV12-4 and TRBJ2-7; D might be TRBD1 (6 bases). This CDR3 region has 14 residues. Trimming cost V 8 bases and J 5 bases, with 19 bases left between them. CDR3 loop: CASSTRDTTHEQYF. In DNA, the CDR3 is TGTGCCAGCTCTACAAGGGACACGACCCACGAGCAGTACTTC.

This chain links TRBV20-1 with TRBJ2-5, with 7 bases matching TRBD2. Trimming took 4 bases from V and 2 from J; bases not matched to a gene: 10. The germline gives CDR1 DFQATT, CDR2 SNEGSKA (reference sequence). The CDR3 length is 15 residues. Here the CDR3 reads CSATTLGGWQETQYF. The CDR3 DNA reads as TGCAGTGCTACCACCTTGGGGGGGTGGCAAGAGACCCAGTACTTC.

The table lists this clonotype with a few counts. CDR3 coding DNA: TGTGCCAGCAGTTTATCCGGGACAGGGGCAACCTACGAGCAGTACGTC. Protein product: CASSLSGTGATYEQYV. The genes are TRBV6-2 or TRBV6-3 and TRBJ2-7; 10 bases are shared with TRBD1. CDR1 is MNHEY, CDR2 SVGEGT, per germline. The CDR3 spans 16 residues. Losses at the gene ends were 4 bases for V and 2 bases for J; bases not matched to a gene: 8.

This clonotype was observed at least ten times. The CDR3 is CASSLAQGGEAFF. For the CDR3, the DNA is TGCGCCAGCAGCTTGGCACAGGGAGGTGAAGCTTTCTTT. The chain has TRBV5-1 and TRBJ1-1; weak D call: TRBD1 (6 bases). Germline V lookup: CDR1 SGHRS, CDR2 YFSETQ. V was cut by 0 bases and J by 7 bases, with 10 bases left in between. The length of the CDR3 is 13 residues.

The CDR3 spells CASSFPLAGDEQFF. CDR3 DNA sequence: TGCGCCAGCAGCTTCCCACTAGCGGGGGATGAGCAGTTCTTC. The rearrangement links TRBV5-1 to TRBJ2-1; TRBD2 agrees at 11 bases. Germline V lookup: CDR1 SGHRS, CDR2 YFSETQ. This CDR3 spans 14 amino acids. The V gene end was trimmed by 2 bases and the J gene end by 8 bases; junction bases not matched to a gene: 3.

The sample holds a few counts of this clonotype. The genes are TRBV7-2 and TRBJ1-1, with D tentatively TRBD1 (5 bases). Germline assignment: CDR1 SGHTA and CDR2 FQGNSA. This CDR3 region has 13 residues. V was pared by 5 bases and J by 4 bases, with 11 bases between. The CDR3 region is CASSRDGRTEAFF. The CDR3 DNA is TGTGCCAGCAGCAGGGACGGACGCACTGAAGCTTTCTTT.

V gene TRBV20-1 combines with J gene TRBJ2-5; 7 bases fit TRBD2. The germline V gene encodes CDR1 DFQATT and CDR2 SNEGSKA (reference sequence). J gave up 5 bases and V 2 bases, and 2 bases lay outside the gene matches. The CDR3 consists of 12 residues. The DNA of the CDR3 is TGCAGTGCTAGAAGAGCGGGGGAGACCCAGTACTTC. It codes for CSARRAGETQYF.

This chain links TRBV9 with TRBJ2-1; the match to TRBD2 covers 8 bases. Germline CDR1 SGDLS, CDR2 YYNGEE. The V and J ends lost 0 bases and 6 bases, in that order; junction bases with no gene match: 11. CDR3 length equals 17 residues. CDR3 sequence: CASSVAGTGGRSNEQFF. The DNA of the CDR3 is TGTGCCAGCAGCGTAGCTGGGACGGGGGGGCGATCCAATGAGCAGTTCTTC.

This rearrangement joins TRBV7-2 to TRBJ1-1; weak D call: TRBD1 (6 bases). CDR1 is SGHTA and CDR2 is FQGNSA in the germline V gene. The CDR3 extends over 14 amino acids. V was cut by 1 base and J by 6 bases, with 12 bases left in between. CDR3 bases: TGTGCCAGCAGCTTAGTGGAGGGGGTGGCTGAAGCTTTCTTT. Protein: CASSLVEGVAEAFF.

The chain is built from TRBV7-2 and TRBJ2-5; 9 positions match TRBD1. The CDR3 length is 13 residues. Germline V CDR1 and CDR2: SGHTA, FQGNSA. Trimming took 6 bases from V and 5 from J; bases not matched to a gene: 4. The CDR3 DNA follows: TGTGCCAGCAGTTTCACAGGGGGCGAGACCCAGTACTTC. Protein: CASSFTGGETQYF.

This clonotype was observed a handful of times. The genes are TRBV4-3 and TRBJ1-1; no clear D. V was shortened by 2 bases and J by 3 bases, with 7 bases between the two germline ends. The CDR3 has 13 amino acids. Germline lookup yields CDR1 LGHNA and CDR2 YSLEER. The CDR3 reads CASSQRRDTEAFF. The CDR3 DNA is TGCGCCAGCAGCCAACGAAGGGACACTGAAGCTTTCTTT.

J is TRBJ1-5 and V is TRBV5-6; D perhaps matches TRBD1 (5 bases). The CDR3 consists of 15 residues. Germline loops: CDR1 SGHDT, CDR2 YYEEEE. Between the trimmed V and J ends, which lost 1 base and 7 bases, there was a span of 15 bases. CDR3 in DNA: TGTGCCAGCAGCTTGACAAGGGGTAGGCACCAGCCCCAGCATTTT. It specifies CASSLTRGRHQPQHF.

The J gene is TRBJ1-5, the V gene TRBV6-1; D unresolved. This CDR3 is built from 10 residues. V was shortened by 8 bases and J by 6 bases, with 5 bases between the two germline ends. Germline V gives CDR1 MNHNS, CDR2 SASEGT. The CDR3 DNA follows: TGTGCCAGCGGCAGTCAGCCCCAGCATTTT. Its protein is CASGSQPQHF.

This clonotype was observed a few times. This chain joins TRBV7-9 and TRBJ2-3; possibly TRBD2 for D (5 bases). The CDR3 is 16 residues long. V was shortened by 5 bases and J by 5 bases, with 20 bases between the two germline ends. The germline V gene has CDR1 SEHNR and CDR2 FQNEAQ (reference sequence). The CDR3 reads CASSTVYEEARDTQYF. In DNA form, the CDR3 reads TGTGCCAGCAGCACTGTTTATGAGGAGGCCCGAGATACGCAGTATTTT.